Below, one TCR beta chain is given with its context. Its antigen is currently not known. The record has no base qualities; no much larger clone is one base away. The record originates from a study of vaccination effects on CD4 cells after COVID-19 (dated by TCRdb to between 2021 and 2023). With regard to the full study: Participants received two doses of either the BNT162b2 or the mRNA-1273 mRNA SARS-CoV-2 vaccine. SARS-CoV-2 spike-specific CD4+ TCR repertoires from before and after mRNA vaccination were compared in COVID-19 convalescent patients and in infection-naive vaccine recipients. A total of around eleven COVID-19 convalescent patients and a few SARS-CoV-2-naive healthy vaccine recipients were included in the full study. Cultures from other donors in the study were sequenced with the Oncomine TCR Beta short-read assay on an Illumina iSeq 100. The paper's findings and limits, for the study overall: At late post-vaccination timepoints, both infection-induced and vaccine-induced clones showed marked clonal contraction, consistent with waning T cell responses. Only a small number of convalescent patients were included, and no early post-infection timepoints were available, which limited the study. Among healthy vaccine recipients, nearly all vaccine-induced clones were SARS-CoV-2 mono-reactive, and just 1 of 255 was cross-reactive with common cold coronaviruses.

Libraries were made using the immunoSEQ multiplex PCR assay. DNA from the CD4+ T cells that had been cultured and isolated underwent TCR beta CDR3 sequencing. The study's own analysis went as follows. Non-productive TCR sequences were discarded, and reads were trimmed to the CDR3 region, with only CDR3s of 7 or more amino acids retained. Antigen-specific clonotypes were identified with the MANAFEST web app by comparing expansion in peptide wells against reference cultures. For clones to be considered positive, expansion at FDR<0.05 versus reference and all other wells, an odds ratio above 5, and a frequency above 0.1% in two replicate wells were required. Clonotypes significantly expanded in SARS-CoV-2 spike wells and in at least one common cold coronavirus spike condition were defined as cross-reactive. CDR3 similarity was assessed by Levenshtein distance with the stringdist R package, and unrooted trees were built with ape in R 3.6.1. TCRdb took this table from immuneACCESS and kept in-frame rearrangements with V and J called. Such tables lack part of the clones; where checked against another copy, unresolved V genes explain under half of the gap, and the rest is unexplained. V, J and clone size reflect that table, while D and trimming were determined from the DNA. This sample has tens of thousands of clones in its table, and around 76% of those were observed once. The ten biggest clones cover 2.5% to 3% of the sample.

In the ViraFEST assay, PBMC were stimulated with viral peptide pools, and antigen-specific CD4+ T cell clonotypes were then identified by expansion using TCR sequencing. After approximately eleven days of culture, CD4+ T cells were isolated with the EasySep CD4+ T cell isolation kit. None of the healthy vaccine recipients had a prior SARS-CoV-2 infection, which was confirmed by nucleocapsid antibody tests that came back negative both before and after vaccination. Roughly 1.9 million PBMC per well were cultured with around 9.8 ug/ml peptides in IMDM containing around 5.3% human AB serum, about 9 IU/ml IL-2 and gentamicin. On days 3 and 7, half of the culture medium was replaced with fresh IL-2-containing medium. Unless noted otherwise, every peptide stimulation condition was grown in triplicate wells. Using Ficoll-Paque Plus gradient centrifugation, PBMC were separated from whole blood and then either used fresh or cryopreserved at -140C. The overlapping peptide pools covered the spike proteins of SARS-CoV-2 and of the common cold coronaviruses HCoV-NL63, HCoV-OC43 and HCoV-229E. Genomic DNA was extracted from cultured CD4+ T cells with the QIAamp micro DNA kit.

From the cysteine up to the phenylalanine, the CDR3 has a length of 13 residues. The retained sequence is limited to the CDR3, 39 bases, with the frame set at the first base. The junction shows trimming of 0 bases on V and 6 bases on J, plus 6 bases between the germline ends. CDR1 is given as KGHDR and CDR2 as SFDVKD, both from the germline V gene. Recombination connected TRBV24-1 to TRBJ2-3; there is no confident call for the D gene. The receptor was isolated from a human donor who received a COVID-19 vaccine. The sequenced sample was CD4+ T cells from PBMCs cultured with HCoV-NL63 spike peptides, obtained before COVID-19 vaccination. Reading the label with the study, this specimen's cell subset or site is: HCoV-NL63 spike overlapping peptide pool stimulation. The CDR3 is CATSDLIGDTQYF. The DNA is as follows: TGTGCCACCAGTGATTTGATTGGGGATACGCAGTATTTT.